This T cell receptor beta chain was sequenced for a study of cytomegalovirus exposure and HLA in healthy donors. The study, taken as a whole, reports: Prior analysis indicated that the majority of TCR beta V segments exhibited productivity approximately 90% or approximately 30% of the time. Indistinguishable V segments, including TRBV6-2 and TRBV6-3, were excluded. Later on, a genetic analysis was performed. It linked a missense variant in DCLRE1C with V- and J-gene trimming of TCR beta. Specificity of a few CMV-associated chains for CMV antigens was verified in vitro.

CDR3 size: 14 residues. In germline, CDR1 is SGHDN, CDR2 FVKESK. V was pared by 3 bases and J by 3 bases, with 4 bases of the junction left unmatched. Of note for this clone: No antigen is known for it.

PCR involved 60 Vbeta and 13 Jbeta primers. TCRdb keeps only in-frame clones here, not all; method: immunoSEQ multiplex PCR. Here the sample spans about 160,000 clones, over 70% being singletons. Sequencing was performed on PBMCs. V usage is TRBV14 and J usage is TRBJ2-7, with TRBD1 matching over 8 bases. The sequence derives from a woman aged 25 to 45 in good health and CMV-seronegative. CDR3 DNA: TGTGCCAGCAGCCAGCTGGACAGGGACTACGAGCAGTACTTC. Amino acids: CASSQLDRDYEQYF.